These 24 T cell receptor beta chains share one sample of origin, sequenced in a study of identical twins. One entry per CDR3 protein, called by TCRdb with MiXCR from the 5' RACE reads. The sample shows 250,000 or so distinct CDR3 sequences, around 7% of them seen only once. In addition, the sample was reused for a study of yellow fever vaccine responses in identical twins.

The specimen sequenced was memory (CD45RO+) T cells sorted from blood. The source is a woman aged 18-35 years in good health.

The V call is TRBV4-1, the J call TRBJ2-5, with D tentatively TRBD2 (5 bases). Trimming pared 1 base from V and 5 bases from J, leaving 8 bases between. This CDR3 is 13 amino acids long. The germline CDR1 and CDR2 sequences are MGHRA and YSYEKL. CDR3 coding DNA: TGCGCCAGCAGCCAAGGGAGAGGGGAGACCCAGTACTTC. Amino acids: CASSQGRGETQYF.

This clonotype occurred a few times. The CDR3 loop is CASFTSGNNEQFF. The CDR3 DNA sequence: TGTGCCAGCTTCACTAGCGGAAACAATGAGCAGTTCTTC. The rearrangement joins TRBV18 to TRBJ2-1; TRBD2 matches at 8 bases. V shed 7 bases, J shed 5 bases, and the junction held 4 bases outside the gene matches. This CDR3 contains 13 residues. Germline values: CDR1 KGHSH, CDR2 LQKENI.

This clonotype was seen many times. V usage is TRBV12-3 or TRBV12-4 and J usage is TRBJ2-3; D may be TRBD2 (6 bases). V was trimmed by 6 bases and J by 0 bases, leaving 19 bases between them. The CDR3 length is 17 residues. This CDR3 is CASRPHPGLLSTDTQYF. CDR3 bases: TGTGCCAGCAGACCTCACCCGGGACTCCTGAGCACAGATACGCAGTATTTT.

This clonotype turned up a few times. The rearrangement uses TRBV20-1 and TRBJ2-3; tentative D call: TRBD2 (7 bases). Trimming left V 1 base short and J 4 bases short, with 21 bases between. The germline gives CDR1 DFQATT, CDR2 SNEGSKA (reference sequence). The CDR3 totals 17 residues. DNA for the CDR3: TGCAGTGCTAGAGCGGGAGTCCACGGGGGGCACGCAGATACGCAGTATTTT. Translation gives CSARAGVHGGHADTQYF.

V and J are TRBV24-1 and TRBJ2-1, with D possibly matching TRBD2 (5 bases). Germline CDR1 KGHDR, CDR2 SFDVKD. V lost 2 bases and J 7 bases, leaving 20 bases between the germline ends. The CDR3 is 17 residues long. The CDR3 DNA reads as TGTGCCACCAGTGATTCCCCAGGTGGGAGCCCCAATAATGAGCAGTTCTTC. As protein: CATSDSPGGSPNNEQFF.

This clonotype was seen more than once but under ten times. The chain joins TRBV20-1 to TRBJ2-3, with D uncertain. This CDR3 has 13 residues. Trimming pared 4 bases from V and 0 bases from J, leaving 8 bases between. In germline, CDR1 is DFQATT, CDR2 SNEGSKA (reference sequence). CDR3 region: CSAMGGSTDTQYF. The CDR3 region has the DNA TGCAGTGCTATGGGCGGCAGCACAGATACGCAGTATTTT.

This clonotype was detected ten times or more. V usage is TRBV12-5 and J usage is TRBJ2-2; the D gene could be TRBD1 or TRBD2 (5 bases each). Trimming took off 7 bases at V and 6 bases at J, with 21 bases between the two ends. The germline V gene encodes CDR1 LGHNT and CDR2 FRNRAP. The CDR3 spans 16 residues. CDR3 sequence: CASASPGQGNPGELFF. The CDR3 DNA is TGTGCTAGTGCCTCCCCGGGGCAGGGCAATCCCGGGGAGCTGTTTTTT.

V gene TRBV7-9 combines with J gene TRBJ2-4, with 8 bases lining up with TRBD1. This CDR3 is built from 15 residues. Germline CDR1 is SEHNR and CDR2 is FQNEAQ (reference sequence). V shed 1 base and J 7 bases; nucleotides not matched to a gene: 6. The CDR3 coding sequence is TGTGCCAGCAGCTTAGTAAAGGGGGACAGGAACATTCAGTACTTC. It translates to CASSLVKGDRNIQYF.

The rearrangement links TRBV14 to TRBJ2-1; D is unresolved. From germline, CDR1 is SGHDN and CDR2 FVKESK. CDR3 length: 16 amino acids. V dropped 0 bases and J dropped 7 bases, with 16 bases sitting between them. Here the CDR3 DNA reads TGTGCCAGCAGCCAAGATCGGCCCCCCGACTCGAATGAGCAGTTCTTC. Translated, it gives CASSQDRPPDSNEQFF.

This clonotype was detected a few times. The genes are TRBV7-9 and TRBJ2-7, with a possible D match to TRBD1 (5 bases). CDR3 length: 14 residues. Between the trimmed V and J ends, which lost 5 bases and 0 bases, there was a span of 11 bases. Germline V gene sequence: CDR1 SEHNR, CDR2 FQNEAQ (reference sequence). The CDR3 loop is CASSRDSASYEQYF. The CDR3 nucleotides are TGTGCCAGCAGCAGAGACAGCGCCTCCTACGAGCAGTACTTC.

This clonotype was recorded many times. The chain uses TRBV5-1 and TRBJ2-7, with D maybe TRBD2 (6 bases). This CDR3 has 14 residues. V lost 4 bases and J 3 bases, leaving 14 bases between the germline ends. CDR1 and CDR2 from the germline V gene are SGHRS and YFSETQ. This chain's CDR3 is CASSVGLSGYEQYF. The CDR3 region has the DNA TGCGCCAGCAGCGTGGGACTTAGTGGCTACGAGCAGTACTTC.

In its sample, this clonotype was seen many times. The V gene is TRBV5-1, the J gene TRBJ2-7, with D perhaps TRBD1 (6 bases). The V gene lost 2 bases and the J gene lost 3 bases, with 9 bases spanning the gap. The CDR3 spans 13 residues. Germline V gives CDR1 SGHRS, CDR2 YFSETQ. The CDR3 nucleotides read TGCGCCAGCAGCTTCCAGACAGGCTACGAGCAGTACTTC. It codes for CASSFQTGYEQYF.

Ten or more counts support this clonotype. The chain couples TRBV6-1 to TRBJ2-1, with D unresolved. Trimming pared 5 bases from V and 0 bases from J, leaving 8 bases between. CDR1 and CDR2 from the germline V gene are MNHNS and SASEGT. The CDR3 extends over 14 amino acids. In DNA, the CDR3 is TGTGCCAGCAGTATAGGTGTCTCCTACAATGAGCAGTTCTTC. Encoded protein: CASSIGVSYNEQFF.

This clonotype was recorded many times. CDR3 protein: CASSLNTDEQFF. In nucleotides, the CDR3 is TGCGCCAGCAGCTTGAATACGGATGAGCAGTTCTTC. The chain joins TRBV5-1 to TRBJ2-1; D is ambiguous. Germline values: CDR1 SGHRS, CDR2 YFSETQ. V was trimmed by 1 base and J by 8 bases, leaving 7 bases between them. CDR3 length: 12 residues.

There are many counts of this clonotype. The gene calls are TRBV10-3 and TRBJ1-1, with TRBD1 matching over 8 bases. The CDR3 loop spans 14 amino acids. Germline V lookup: CDR1 ENHRY, CDR2 SYGVKD. J gave up 6 bases and V 4 bases, and 7 bases lay outside the gene matches. This chain's CDR3 is CAISADREVSEAFF. The CDR3 DNA sequence: TGTGCCATCAGTGCGGACAGGGAGGTGTCTGAAGCTTTCTTT.

This clonotype was found many times. The J gene is TRBJ2-3, the V gene TRBV2, with 7 bases matching TRBD1. V was clipped by 7 bases and J by 5 bases; unmatched bases: 6. The CDR3 covers 13 residues. Germline-derived CDR1 and CDR2 are SNHLY and FYNNEI. The CDR3: CASKTGKEDTQYF. Written as DNA, the CDR3 is TGTGCCAGCAAGACAGGGAAGGAAGATACGCAGTATTTT.

The chain combines TRBV27 with TRBJ2-7; the match to TRBD1 covers 10 bases. V shed 8 bases, J shed 1 base, and the junction held 14 bases outside the gene matches. This CDR3 contains 17 residues. Germline lookup yields CDR1 MNHEY and CDR2 SMNVEV (reference sequence). CDR3 nucleotide sequence: TGTGCCAGCTATCGGACCGGGACAGGGGTTTCGTCCTACGAGCAGTACTTC. This encodes CASYRTGTGVSSYEQYF.

The V call is TRBV15, the J call TRBJ2-5; a weak D match, TRBD2 (6 bases). The V end was cut by 0 bases, the J end by 0 bases, with 8 bases between. Germline-derived CDR1 and CDR2 are LNHNV and YYDKDF (reference sequence). CDR3 length: 15 amino acids. The chain's CDR3 is CATSREWGDQETQYF. CDR3 DNA: TGTGCCACCAGCAGAGAGTGGGGGGACCAAGAGACCCAGTACTTC. The full variable domain, completed using reference TRBV15 and TRBJ2-5, is DAMVIQNPRYQVTQFGKPVTLSCSQTLNHNVMYWYQQKSSQAPKLLFHYYDKDFNNEADTPDNFQSRRPNTSFCFLDIRSPGLGDTAMYLCATSREWGDQETQYFGPGTRLLVL.

This clonotype was counted between two and nine times. The V call is TRBV6-1, the J call TRBJ2-7; the D is unclear. The CDR3 extends over 15 amino acids. V was pared by 10 bases and J by 3 bases, with 22 bases between. Germline loops: CDR1 MNHNS, CDR2 SASEGT. CDR3 residues: CATRAQADDFYEQYV. In nucleotides, the CDR3 is TGTGCCACCCGGGCTCAGGCCGACGATTTCTACGAGCAGTACGTC.

As to this clonotype: It may be a read error: a sequence one base away is much more abundant. The chain employs TRBV5-1 and TRBJ2-7; TRBD1 matches 7 bases. This CDR3 contains 16 residues. The V gene's germline CDR1 is SGHRS and CDR2 YFSETQ. The V segment lost 0 bases and the J segment 1 base; nucleotides outside the gene matches: 7. CDR3 residues: CASSLAPGQRSYEQYF. The CDR3 coding sequence is TGCGCCAGCAGCTTGGCCCCGGGACAGAGATCCTACGAGCAGTACTTC.

This clonotype was observed many times. This CDR3 reads CSVLWLETQYF. DNA for the CDR3: TGCAGCGTTTTGTGGTTGGAGACCCAGTACTTC. The genes are TRBV29-1 and TRBJ2-5, with no clear D. Germline CDR1 SQVTM, CDR2 ANQGSEA. The CDR3 runs 11 residues. The germline V and J ends were trimmed by 5 bases and 5 bases, with 9 bases remaining between them.

This clonotype appeared many times. This chain links TRBV18 with TRBJ1-1; 7 positions match TRBD1. CDR1 and CDR2 (germline): KGHSH, LQKENI. Trimming at V came to 1 base and at J to 5 bases, leaving 10 bases not matched to a gene. The CDR3 is 16 residues long. The CDR3 reads CASSPQLTGRETEAFF. In DNA, the CDR3 is TGTGCCAGCTCACCACAATTGACAGGGAGGGAGACTGAAGCTTTCTTT. Complete variable domain (other parts from reference TRBV18 and TRBJ1-1): NAGVMQNPRHLVRRRGQEARLRCSPMKGHSHVYWYRQLPEEGLKFMVYLQKENIIDESGMPKERFSAEFPKEGPSILRIQQVVRGDSAAYFCASSPQLTGRETEAFFGQGTRLTVV.

This clonotype was seen only a few times. The chain combines TRBV5-6 with TRBJ2-5; weak D call: TRBD1 (5 bases). Germline V lookup: CDR1 SGHDT, CDR2 YYEEEE. The CDR3 spans 15 residues. Trimming left V 5 bases short and J 5 bases short, with 19 bases between. The CDR3 loop reads CASRSVRGPGETQYF. CDR3 DNA: TGTGCCAGCAGGTCGGTTAGGGGCCCTGGGGAGACCCAGTACTTC.

At least ten counts were recorded for this clonotype. The chain uses TRBV20-1 and TRBJ1-1; no definite D call. CDR3 size: 18 residues. Germline V gene lookup returns CDR1 DFQATT and CDR2 SNEGSKA (reference sequence). V was cut by 2 bases and J by 5 bases, with 27 bases left in between. The chain's CDR3 is CSARPAHPLTGVLTEAFF. CDR3 in DNA: TGCAGTGCTAGACCTGCCCACCCTTTGACGGGAGTTTTGACTGAAGCTTTCTTT.